The 26 T cell receptor beta chains below were found in one sample sequenced in a study of early T cells in non-severe SARS-CoV-2 infection. TCRdb fed the 5' RACE reads into MiXCR, producing one record per CDR3 protein. The sample shows roughly 64,000 distinct CDR3 sequences, roughly 14% of them seen only once. Material: whole blood. The receptors here all came from an adult who was a healthcare worker with PCR-confirmed SARS-CoV-2 infection or an uninfected control (not recorded which).

V usage is TRBV7-9 and J usage is TRBJ2-7; D unclear. V was clipped by 0 bases and J by 1 base, with 13 bases between them. CDR1 and CDR2 (germline): SEHNR, FQNEAQ (reference sequence). This CDR3 spans 16 amino acids. The CDR3 sequence: CASSLALSGQSYEQYF. CDR3 in DNA: TGTGCCAGCAGCTTAGCTCTATCCGGGCAGTCCTACGAGCAGTACTTC.

This clonotype was seen ten or more times. The chain carries TRBV7-8 and TRBJ2-3; tentative D call: TRBD1 (6 bases). Germline V gives CDR1 SGHVS, CDR2 FQNEAQ. Trimming cost V 5 bases and J 1 base, with 16 bases left between them. There are 16 residues in the CDR3. The CDR3 DNA reads TGTGCCAGCAGCATACTTCCGGGACAAGGCACAGATACGCAGTATTTT. Its translation is CASSILPGQGTDTQYF. Complete variable domain (other parts from reference TRBV7-8 and TRBJ2-3): GAGVSQSPRYKVAKRGQDVALRCDPISGHVSLFWYQQALGQGPEFLTYFQNEAQLDKSGLPSDRFFAERPEGSVSTLKIQRTQQEDSAVYLCASSILPGQGTDTQYFGPGTRLTVL.

The rearrangement uses TRBV27 and TRBJ1-6; D gene ambiguous. Trimming stripped 0 bases from V and 2 bases from J, with 8 bases between. This CDR3 is built from 16 residues. Germline loops: CDR1 MNHEY, CDR2 SMNVEV (reference sequence). In nucleotides, the CDR3 is TGTGCCAGCAGTTTATCTGGGGTCCCCTATAATTCACCCCTCCACTTT. Translated: CASSLSGVPYNSPLHF.

The rearrangement links TRBV4-2 to TRBJ2-7; 7 bases line up with TRBD2. In germline, CDR1 is LGHNA, CDR2 YNFKEQ. V trimming: 0 bases; J trimming: 3 bases; junction bases outside the gene matches: 8. This CDR3 comprises 16 residues. CDR3 bases: TGTGCCAGCAGCCAAGATCAGGGACTACGGGGCTACGAGCAGTACTTC. Its protein product is CASSQDQGLRGYEQYF.

The chain uses TRBV5-3 and TRBJ2-4; the match to TRBD1 covers 10 bases. TRBV5-3 is filed as an ORF, its function uncertain. This CDR3 contains 16 residues. V lost 4 bases, J lost 7 bases, and 11 bases stayed unmatched. The CDR3 nucleotides read TGTGCCAGAAGCCCCCCCGGGACAGGGGAACGGAACATTCAGTACTTC. Translation: CARSPPGTGERNIQYF.

The chain links TRBV29-1 to TRBJ1-2; no firm D call. V was pared by 2 bases and J by 5 bases, with 9 bases between. The CDR3 extends over 12 amino acids. The V gene's germline CDR1 is SQVTM and CDR2 ANQGSEA. CDR3 bases: TGCAGCGTTGAAACAACGCTTTATGGCTACACCTTC. Amino acids: CSVETTLYGYTF. Full variable domain (outside the CDR3, taken from reference TRBV29-1 and TRBJ1-2): SAVISQKPSRDICQRGTSLTIQCQVDSQVTMMFWYRQQPGQSLTLIATANQGSEATYESGFVIDKFPISRPNLTFSTLTVSNMSPEDSSIYLCSVETTLYGYTFGSGTRLTVV.

The V and J genes are TRBV11-3 and TRBJ2-1; 7 bases are a match to TRBD1. V lost 3 bases to trimming and J lost 8 bases; unmatched junction nucleotides: 7. The CDR3 totals 14 residues. From germline, CDR1 is SGHNT and CDR2 YENEEA. The CDR3 here is CASSFGQEEDEQFF. The CDR3, as DNA: TGTGCCAGCAGCTTTGGACAGGAGGAGGATGAGCAGTTCTTC.

V is TRBV19 and J is TRBJ1-5, with D tentatively TRBD1 (6 bases). Germline CDR1 and CDR2: LNHDA and SQIVND (reference sequence). Trimming pared 5 bases from V and 1 base from J, leaving 12 bases between. The CDR3 totals 15 residues. CDR3 protein: CASSLQGGSNQPQHF. As DNA, the CDR3 is TGTGCCAGTAGTTTACAGGGTGGCAGCAATCAGCCCCAGCATTTT.

The J gene is TRBJ2-3, the V gene TRBV5-1, with 12 bases aligning to TRBD2. This CDR3 region has 16 residues. Germline trimming cut 5 bases from V and 3 bases from J; bases unmatched to any gene: 7. Germline V lookup: CDR1 SGHRS, CDR2 YFSETQ. The CDR3 sequence is CASSRTGTSGTDTQYF. The CDR3 DNA reads TGCGCCAGCAGTCGCACCGGGACTAGCGGGACAGATACGCAGTATTTT.

This clonotype showed up just a few times. This chain joins TRBV29-1 and TRBJ1-1; D is unclear. V was pared by 2 bases and J by 1 base, with 5 bases between. This CDR3 spans 12 amino acids. Germline assignment: CDR1 SQVTM and CDR2 ANQGSEA. The CDR3 nucleotides are TGCAGCGTTGAACATCCGAACACTGAAGCTTTCTTT. This encodes CSVEHPNTEAFF.

This clonotype was observed a handful of times. The rearrangement uses TRBV11-3 and TRBJ2-2, with D perhaps matching TRBD1 (6 bases). The CDR3 has 15 amino acids. Looked up from germline, CDR1 is SGHNT and CDR2 is YENEEA. V lost 5 bases, J lost 6 bases, and 16 bases lay in between. CDR3 coding DNA: TGTGCCAGCAGCCGGGATCAGGGGTCGTCCGGGGAGCTGTTTTTT. Protein: CASSRDQGSSGELFF.

The J gene is TRBJ2-1, the V gene TRBV7-6, with D possibly TRBD1 on 6 matching bases. The V gene's germline CDR1 is SGHVS and CDR2 FNYEAQ. This CDR3 is built from 16 residues. Trimming shortened V by 2 bases and J by 3 bases, and 14 bases separated the two germline ends. DNA of the CDR3: TGTGCCAGCAGCTTAAGGAGTAGGGGGTACTACAATGAGCAGTTCTTC. Translating gives CASSLRSRGYYNEQFF.

In nucleotides, the CDR3 is TGTGCCAGCAGCTTAGACAGGGCTGGGAACACTGAAGCTTTCTTT. As protein: CASSLDRAGNTEAFF. The chain has TRBV7-9 and TRBJ1-1; TRBD1 is a possible D gene (6 bases). The germline V gene encodes CDR1 SEHNR and CDR2 FQNEAQ (reference sequence). With 1 base removed from V and 1 base from J, the gap between germline ends came to 10 bases. CDR3 length equals 15 residues.

The CDR3 sequence: CASRRFWEVSTDTQYF. CDR3 nucleotide sequence: TGTGCCAGCAGGCGGTTTTGGGAAGTTAGCACAGATACGCAGTATTTT. V usage is TRBV6-6 and J usage is TRBJ2-3; no definite D call. CDR3 length equals 16 residues. V was clipped by 6 bases and J by 0 bases, with 16 bases between them. Germline V lookup: CDR1 MNHNY, CDR2 SVGAGI (reference sequence).

This clonotype showed up just a few times. CDR3 protein: CASSTSVSTDTQYF. CDR3 DNA sequence: TGCGCCAGCAGCACCAGTGTTAGCACAGATACGCAGTATTTT. V is TRBV5-1 and J is TRBJ2-3; D is unclear. V lost 4 bases and J 0 bases, leaving 9 bases between the germline ends. The CDR3 runs 14 residues. The germline V gene has CDR1 SGHRS and CDR2 YFSETQ.

CDR3 protein: CASSQGGTGVADTQYF. In DNA, the CDR3 is TGTGCCAGCAGCCAGGGAGGGACAGGGGTTGCAGATACGCAGTATTTT. The chain links TRBV9 to TRBJ2-3, with 10 bases fitting TRBD1. Germline V gives CDR1 SGDLS, CDR2 YYNGEE. The CDR3 consists of 16 residues. The ends lost 4 bases at V and 4 bases at J; junction bases unmatched: 9.

The V call is TRBV9, the J call TRBJ2-3, with TRBD1 matching over 7 bases. The junction had 6 bases not matched to a gene; V was cut back by 2 bases and J by 6 bases. Germline V CDR1 and CDR2: SGDLS, YYNGEE. This CDR3 comprises 14 residues. CDR3 protein: CASSVGTVADTQYF. Here the CDR3 DNA reads TGTGCCAGCAGCGTTGGGACAGTGGCGGATACGCAGTATTTT.

This clonotype was seen a handful of times. The chain combines TRBV6-6 with TRBJ2-1; a weak D match, TRBD2 (6 bases). CDR1 and CDR2 from the germline V gene are MNHNY and SVGAGI (reference sequence). The CDR3 has 12 residues. Between the trimmed V and J ends, which lost 11 bases and 0 bases, there was a span of 8 bases. DNA for the CDR3: TGTGCCGGGGGGAGCTCCTACAATGAGCAGTTCTTC. Encoded protein: CAGGSSYNEQFF.

This clonotype appeared a few times. At one end the junction does not follow the germline gene, possibly because of a read error. This chain joins TRBV7-7 and TRBJ2-1; 11 bases are shared with TRBD2. The CDR3 has 15 amino acids. From germline, CDR1 is SSHAT and CDR2 FNYEAQ (reference sequence). The CDR3 loop is CASSLTGLAGSEQFF. DNA for the CDR3: TGTGCTAGCAGCTTAACCGGACTAGCGGGCTCTGAGCAGTTCTTC.

The sample holds a few counts of this clonotype. The chain links TRBV7-2 to TRBJ2-7; 8 bases are shared with TRBD2. The germline V gene has CDR1 SGHTA and CDR2 FQGNSA. The CDR3 contains 16 residues. V shed 4 bases, J shed 2 bases, and the junction held 10 bases outside the gene matches. The DNA of the CDR3 is TGTGCCAGCAGCTCAAGGGCTAGCGGGCTTACCTACGAGCAGTACTTC. The encoded protein is CASSSRASGLTYEQYF.

This clonotype was detected only a few times. The chain combines TRBV29-1 with TRBJ1-3; D unresolved. The V end lost 3 bases, the J end lost 5 bases, and 8 bases lay between the germline ends. The CDR3 has 12 amino acids. From germline, CDR1 is SQVTM and CDR2 ANQGSEA. The CDR3 sequence is CSVEFSRNTIYF. As DNA, the CDR3 is TGCAGCGTTGAGTTCAGTCGAAACACCATATATTTT.

This clonotype was counted many times. The V and J genes are TRBV7-2 and TRBJ1-2, with D unclear. V lost 1 base and J 5 bases, leaving 8 bases between the germline ends. CDR3 length: 13 residues. Germline-derived CDR1 and CDR2 are SGHTA and FQGNSA. CDR3 bases: TGTGCCAGCAGCTTAGGGCAGACATATGGCTACACCTTC. Translated, it gives CASSLGQTYGYTF.

This clonotype showed up many times. This chain links TRBV12-3 or TRBV12-4 with TRBJ2-1, with TRBD2 identical over 10 bases. The CDR3 length is 17 residues. The V and J ends lost 0 bases and 4 bases, in that order; junction bases with no gene match: 6. The CDR3 coding sequence is TGTGCCAGCAGTTTAGCGTTCGGAGCGGGGGGGTACAATGAGCAGTTCTTC. This translates into CASSLAFGAGGYNEQFF.

This clonotype was observed a few times. The V gene is TRBV7-9, the J gene TRBJ2-7, with 7 bases matching TRBD1. V was pared by 5 bases and J by 2 bases, with 12 bases of the junction left unmatched. In germline, CDR1 is SEHNR, CDR2 FQNEAQ (reference sequence). The CDR3 loop spans 16 amino acids. The CDR3 loop reads CASSPAGTALAYEQYF. DNA for the CDR3: TGTGCCAGCAGCCCAGCCGGGACAGCCTTGGCCTACGAGCAGTACTTC.

This clonotype was detected only a few times. V gene TRBV9 combines with J gene TRBJ2-7; 9 nucleotides match TRBD1. Germline trimming cut 4 bases from V and 3 bases from J; bases unmatched to any gene: 5. Germline lookup yields CDR1 SGDLS and CDR2 YYNGEE. The CDR3 is 14 residues long. The CDR3 loop reads CASSSWTGDYEQYF. The DNA of the CDR3 is TGTGCCAGCAGCTCGTGGACAGGGGACTACGAGCAGTACTTC.

The rearrangement joins TRBV2 to TRBJ2-5, with D possibly called TRBD1 or TRBD2 (5 bases each). The CDR3 runs to 18 residues. Trimming left V 6 bases short and J 0 bases short, with 23 bases between. Germline assignment: CDR1 SNHLY and CDR2 FYNNEI. CDR3 region: CASSPVTTGTPDQETQYF. In nucleotides, the CDR3 is TGTGCCAGCAGCCCAGTGACCACCGGGACCCCGGACCAAGAGACCCAGTACTTC.